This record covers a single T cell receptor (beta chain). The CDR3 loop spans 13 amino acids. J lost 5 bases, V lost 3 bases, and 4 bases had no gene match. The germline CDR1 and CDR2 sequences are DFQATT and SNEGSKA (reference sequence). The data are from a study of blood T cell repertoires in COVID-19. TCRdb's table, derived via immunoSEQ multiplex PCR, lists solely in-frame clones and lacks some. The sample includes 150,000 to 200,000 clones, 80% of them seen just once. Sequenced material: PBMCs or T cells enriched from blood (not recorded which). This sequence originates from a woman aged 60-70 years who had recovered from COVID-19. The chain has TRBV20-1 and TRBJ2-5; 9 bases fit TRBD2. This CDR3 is CSASLSGGETQYF. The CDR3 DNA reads TGCAGTGCTAGTCTGAGCGGGGGGGAGACCCAGTACTTC.